This TCR beta chain emerged from a study of OX40 agonist ivuxolimab in advanced cancers. Study details: A male proportion of over 75% was recorded, with mean age around 64 years and range 23 to 79.

This CDR3 comprises 18 residues. The V segment lost 1 base and the J segment 0 bases; nucleotides outside the gene matches: 10. Per the germline V gene, CDR1 is SGHVS and CDR2 is FNYEAQ. Produced via immunoSEQ multiplex PCR; TCRdb's table is partial and in-frame only. The sample has about 80,000 clones, approximately 86% seen once; the top ten hold less than 2%. This chain uses TRBV7-6 with TRBJ1-1, with 8 bases matching TRBD1. The sequence was collected from an adult with an advanced solid tumor such as melanoma, head and neck, liver or kidney cancer. The sequences come from CD4+ or CD8+ T cells sorted from blood, collected in a trial of the OX40 agonist ivuxolimab. The CDR3 loop is CASSLDLRQGPVNTEAFF. DNA for the CDR3: TGTGCCAGCAGCTTAGACCTAAGACAGGGGCCGGTGAACACTGAAGCTTTCTTT.